This TCR beta chain was identified during a study of cytomegalovirus exposure and HLA in healthy donors. General study points: Of the V segments, some could not be distinguished, including TRBV6-2 and TRBV6-3, and were excluded. The study put 150 to 200 TCR beta chains on its list as cytomegalovirus-associated.

Details on this clone: The target antigen is unknown.

PCR primers comprised 60 Vbeta and 13 Jbeta primers. Produced via immunoSEQ multiplex PCR; TCRdb's table is partial and in-frame only. The sample has nearly 200,000 clones; 60% to 80% are singletons. Germline V lookup: CDR1 SGHTA, CDR2 FQGNSA. The CDR3 runs 17 residues. V lost 5 bases and J lost 6; bases outside the gene matches: 10. This rearrangement joins TRBV7-2 to TRBJ2-3; 14 positions match TRBD2. This receptor was identified in a woman aged 25-40 years in good health and CMV-seropositive. Sequencing was done on a sample of PBMCs. The CDR3 loop reads CASSTSWTSGGWDTQYF. CDR3 DNA sequence: TGTGCCAGCAGCACCTCCTGGACTAGCGGGGGGTGGGATACGCAGTATTTT.